This entry lists 32 T cell receptor beta chains sequenced from one sample in a study of blood T cells in healthy people across ages. With a J-beta primer mix and a sample-barcoded 5' primer, a second PCR ran 7 to 11 cycles. A single record per CDR3 protein comes from TCRdb applying MiXCR to the 5' RACE reads. This sample has about 2 million distinct CDR3 sequences; roughly 50% occur once, and the top ten carry less than 2.5%. The sample comprised blood. These receptors were obtained from a woman aged 35 to 49 in good health.

V and J are TRBV24-1 and TRBJ2-7, with D maybe TRBD2 (6 bases). V was cut by 7 bases and J by 7 bases, with 22 bases left in between. The CDR3 covers 15 residues. The germline V gene encodes CDR1 KGHDR and CDR2 SFDVKD. The CDR3 bases are TGTGCCACCAGCCCCGGAGGGCCCGTGGGAAGAGAGCAGTACTTC. Amino acid sequence: CATSPGGPVGREQYF.

CDR3 sequence reads: CASSDIGTRTDTQYF. DNA of the CDR3: TGTGCCAGCAGCGATATTGGGACTAGGACAGATACGCAGTATTTT. The chain combines TRBV7-2 with TRBJ2-3; 8 bases line up with TRBD2. The trim removed 5 bases at V and 3 bases at J, leaving 7 bases unmatched. CDR1 SGHTA and CDR2 FQGNSA come from the germline V gene. This CDR3 contains 15 residues.

CDR3 protein: CSARDLRQGVTDTQYF. CDR3 DNA: TGCAGTGCTAGAGATCTGAGGCAGGGAGTCACAGATACGCAGTATTTT. V usage is TRBV20-1 and J usage is TRBJ2-3; TRBD1 or TRBD2 may be the D gene (5 bases each). With 0 bases removed from V and 2 bases from J, the gap between germline ends came to 15 bases. The CDR3 covers 16 residues. Germline V lookup: CDR1 DFQATT, CDR2 SNEGSKA (reference sequence).

V and J are TRBV2 and TRBJ1-5; a possible D gene is TRBD1 (6 bases). Looked up from germline, CDR1 is SNHLY and CDR2 is FYNNEI. The germline V and J ends were trimmed by 8 bases and 3 bases, with 14 bases remaining between them. There are 14 residues in the CDR3. In DNA form, the CDR3 reads TGTGCCAGCGGAGCCAGGGGATACAATCAGCCCCAGCATTTT. This translates into CASGARGYNQPQHF. Full variable domain (outside the CDR3, taken from reference TRBV2 and TRBJ1-5): EPEVTQTPSHQVTQMGQEVILRCVPISNHLYFYWYRQILGQKVEFLVSFYNNEISEKSEIFDDQFSVERPDGSNFTLKIRSTKLEDSAMYFCASGARGYNQPQHFGDGTRLSIL.

V is TRBV20-1 and J is TRBJ2-7; D call uncertain. V was shortened by 6 bases and J by 6 bases, with 12 bases between the two germline ends. Germline lookup yields CDR1 DFQATT and CDR2 SNEGSKA (reference sequence). The CDR3 totals 11 residues. The CDR3: CSARITSEQYF. The CDR3 region has the DNA TGCAGTGCGAGGATAACCTCCGAGCAGTACTTC.

This clonotype was seen once. The chain has TRBV5-1 and TRBJ2-6, with unresolved D. Germline V gene sequence: CDR1 SGHRS, CDR2 YFSETQ. CDR3 size: 16 residues. The V end lost 3 bases, the J end lost 2 bases, and 12 bases lay between the germline ends. The CDR3 nucleotides read TGCGCCAGCAGCTCGCTTGGGGTTGCTGGGGCCAACGTCCTGACTTTC. Encoded protein: CASSSLGVAGANVLTF.

With respect to this clonotype: An end of the junction differs from the germline gene, which may be a read error. This rearrangement joins TRBV20-1 to TRBJ2-1; 11 bases map to TRBD2. Germline V gene data show CDR1 as DFQATT and CDR2 as SNEGSKA (reference sequence). The CDR3 sequence is 14 residues long. The CDR3 protein is CRATSGGAYNEQFF. The CDR3 DNA is TGCCGTGCTACTAGCGGGGGCGCCTACAATGAGCAGTTCTTC.

This clonotype was seen a single time. The V call is TRBV9, the J call TRBJ2-5; 13 bases are a match to TRBD2. V lost 0 bases to trimming and J lost 5 bases; unmatched junction nucleotides: 7. The CDR3 sequence is 17 residues long. CDR1 and CDR2 (germline): SGDLS, YYNGEE. The CDR3 region is CASSVDGTSGVLETQYF. CDR3 DNA sequence: TGTGCCAGCAGCGTAGATGGGACTAGCGGGGTTCTGGAGACCCAGTACTTC. The full variable domain, its missing parts supplied by reference TRBV9 and TRBJ2-5, is DSGVTQTPKHLITATGQRVTLRCSPRSGDLSVYWYQQSLDQGLQFLIQYYNGEERAKGNILERFSAQQFPDLHSELNLSSLELGDSALYFCASSVDGTSGVLETQYFGPGTRLLVL.

This clonotype was observed many times. This CDR3 reads CASSQDEGDTQYF. The CDR3 nucleotides read TGCGCCAGCAGCCAAGACGAGGGAGATACGCAGTATTTT. The chain couples TRBV4-1 to TRBJ2-3, with D possibly TRBD2 on 5 matching bases. CDR1 is MGHRA, CDR2 YSYEKL, per germline. V was pared by 0 bases and J by 5 bases, with 6 bases between. The CDR3 extends over 13 amino acids.

The gene calls are TRBV6-5 and TRBJ1-2, with 12 nucleotides matching TRBD1. V trimming: 2 bases; J trimming: 5 bases; junction bases outside the gene matches: 6. This CDR3 comprises 16 residues. Germline CDR1 reads MNHEY; CDR2 reads SVGAGI. The CDR3 sequence: CASSYRGQGAGYGYTF. In DNA form, the CDR3 reads TGTGCCAGCAGTTACCGGGGACAGGGGGCGGGTTATGGCTACACCTTC.

V is TRBV11-1 and J is TRBJ2-6; D gene uncertain. Germline CDR1 SGHAT, CDR2 FQDESV (reference sequence). The CDR3 extends over 18 amino acids. Trimming stripped 0 bases from V and 0 bases from J, with 12 bases between. The CDR3 region has the DNA TGTGCCAGCAGCTTAGCCGGAGTTCGGAGCTCTGGGGCCAACGTCCTGACTTTC. Its protein is CASSLAGVRSSGANVLTF.

This chain connects TRBV10-3 to TRBJ1-6, with 8 bases lining up with TRBD1. This CDR3 spans 16 amino acids. Germline CDR1 reads ENHRY; CDR2 reads SYGVKD. After removal of 0 bases from V and 8 bases from J, the junction contained 6 bases not matched to a gene. CDR3 in amino acids: CAISESRTGRDSPLHF. The DNA of the CDR3 is TGTGCCATCAGTGAGTCACGGACAGGGCGGGATTCACCCCTCCACTTT.

This clonotype showed up just a few times. The V and J genes are TRBV12-3 or TRBV12-4 and TRBJ2-3; 8 nucleotides match TRBD2. After removal of 6 bases from V and 6 bases from J, the junction contained 14 bases not matched to a gene. The CDR3 contains 16 residues. The CDR3 region has the DNA TGTGCCAGCAGCCCCCGGCGGGGGGAACTCGGCGATACGCAGTATTTT. Translation: CASSPRRGELGDTQYF.

This chain links TRBV5-1 with TRBJ2-3; no definite D call. Germline loops: CDR1 SGHRS, CDR2 YFSETQ. V was shortened by 0 bases and J by 5 bases, with 13 bases between the two germline ends. This CDR3 is built from 15 residues. In DNA form, the CDR3 reads TGCGCCAGCAGCTTGGCCCGATCGCTTCTAGATACGCAGTATTTT. Translation gives CASSLARSLLDTQYF.

CDR3 DNA sequence: TGCAGTGCTAACGGACTAGGGGCCTCCTACAATGAGCAGTTCTTC. This codes for CSANGLGASYNEQFF. The rearrangement links TRBV20-1 to TRBJ2-1, with 7 nucleotides matching TRBD2. Germline trimming cut 4 bases from V and 0 bases from J; bases unmatched to any gene: 6. CDR1 and CDR2 from the germline V gene are DFQATT and SNEGSKA (reference sequence). The CDR3 has 15 amino acids.

This chain uses TRBV21-1 with TRBJ1-4; TRBD1 is the table's D call and was not checked against the DNA. TRBV21-1 has pseudogene status. The CDR3 loop spans 15 amino acids. The CDR3 loop reads CASSKVPGVTEKLFF. For the CDR3, the DNA is TGTGCCAGCAGCAAAGTACCGGGGGTCACCGAAAAACTGTTTTTT.

The V and J genes are TRBV7-6 and TRBJ2-7; 8 bases are shared with TRBD2. CDR1 is SGHVS, CDR2 FNYEAQ, per germline. The ends lost 7 bases at V and 2 bases at J; junction bases unmatched: 7. This CDR3 has 14 amino acids. CDR3 DNA sequence: TGTGCCAGCATGCCTCTTAGCGGGGCCTACGAGCAGTACTTC. This gives the protein CASMPLSGAYEQYF.

The chain is built from TRBV20-1 and TRBJ1-6, with 7 bases lining up with TRBD1. Trimming cost V 3 bases and J 7 bases; bases outside gene matches: 3. The CDR3 totals 13 residues. Germline V gives CDR1 DFQATT, CDR2 SNEGSKA (reference sequence). The CDR3 reads CSASKQGNSPLHF. CDR3 DNA sequence: TGCAGTGCTAGTAAACAGGGGAATTCACCCCTCCACTTT.

This clonotype turned up a few times. This chain links TRBV12-3 or TRBV12-4 with TRBJ1-4; TRBD1 aligns across 10 bases. This CDR3 contains 15 residues. J lost 8 bases, V lost 5 bases, and 8 bases had no gene match. The CDR3 loop is CASSTTGGAGEKLFF. CDR3 nucleotide sequence: TGTGCCAGCAGTACGACAGGGGGCGCAGGGGAAAAACTGTTTTTT.

DNA for the CDR3: TGTGCCAGCAGCTCCCGGACAGGTCCGATCTCTGGGGCCAACGTCCTGACTTTC. It encodes CASSSRTGPISGANVLTF. The chain employs TRBV13 and TRBJ2-6, with TRBD1 identical over 7 bases. The trim removed 4 bases at V and 0 bases at J, leaving 9 bases unmatched. From germline, CDR1 is PRHDT and CDR2 FYEKMQ (reference sequence). The CDR3 sequence is 18 residues long.

This sequence joins TRBV12-3 or TRBV12-4 and TRBJ2-1; tentative D call: TRBD1 (5 bases). The CDR3 has 14 amino acids. V dropped 6 bases and J dropped 5 bases, with 14 bases sitting between them. The CDR3 is CASRLSQGHNEQFF. The CDR3, as DNA: TGTGCCAGCAGACTATCTCAGGGCCACAATGAGCAGTTCTTC.

The chain joins TRBV20-1 to TRBJ1-2; D possibly corresponds to TRBD1 (5 bases). Trimming took 1 base from V and 8 from J, leaving 11 bases between them. Germline V gene sequence: CDR1 DFQATT, CDR2 SNEGSKA (reference sequence). The length of the CDR3 is 12 residues. CDR3 residues: CSARVQGEGYTF. The CDR3 DNA is TGCAGTGCTAGAGTTCAAGGGGAAGGCTACACCTTC.

This chain joins TRBV4-1 and TRBJ2-3; TRBD1 matches 7 bases. Trimming removed 2 bases from V and 2 bases from J; junction bases left unmatched: 7. CDR1 MGHRA and CDR2 YSYEKL come from the germline V gene. This CDR3 contains 16 residues. Here the CDR3 reads CASSQLTGTATDTQYF. The CDR3 DNA reads TGCGCCAGCAGCCAACTTACCGGGACAGCCACAGATACGCAGTATTTT.

The chain couples TRBV6-2 or TRBV6-3 to TRBJ2-4, with D perhaps matching TRBD2 (6 bases). Judging by the DNA end, TRBJ2-7 fits better; the J call may be wrong. CDR1 is MNHEY, CDR2 SVGEGT, per germline. This CDR3 contains 16 residues. The CDR3 nucleotides are TGTGCCAGCAGTCCCCCGGTTGAGGAGCGGGCCTACGAGCAGTACTTC. Translating it yields CASSPPVEERAYEQYF.

The V gene is TRBV21-1, the J gene TRBJ1-4. TRBV21-1 is tagged as a pseudogene. There are 18 residues in the CDR3. CDR3 nucleotides: TGTGCCAGCAGCATCCCTAGGGGAGCCGCACTAACTAATGAAAAACTGTTTTTT. Its translation: CASSIPRGAALTNEKLFF.

The chain recombines TRBV4-3 with TRBJ2-5; perhaps D is TRBD1 or TRBD2 (5 bases each). V gave up 0 bases and J gave up 3 bases, with 14 bases separating them. This CDR3 has 16 amino acids. CDR1 and CDR2 from the germline V gene are LGHNA and YSLEER. The CDR3 reads CASSQELGVGEETQYF. As DNA, the CDR3 is TGCGCCAGCAGCCAAGAATTGGGGGTTGGGGAAGAGACCCAGTACTTC.

The chain is built from TRBV4-3 and TRBJ1-2; D is uncertain. In germline, CDR1 is LGHNA, CDR2 YSLEER. The CDR3 consists of 14 residues. Trimming pared 0 bases from V and 1 base from J, leaving 6 bases between. In nucleotides, the CDR3 is TGCGCCAGCAGCCAAGATACGGATAACTATGGCTACACCTTC. It specifies CASSQDTDNYGYTF.

The genes are TRBV28 and TRBJ2-5; TRBD1 aligns across 9 bases. The CDR3 is 15 amino acids. J was trimmed by 5 bases and V by 4 bases; bases with no gene match: 8. Germline CDR1 MDHEN, CDR2 SYDVKM. CDR3 sequence (DNA): TGTGCCAGCAGTTCACCCGAGACAGGGGGGGAGACCCAGTACTTC. Translation gives CASSSPETGGETQYF. Looking up the rest from reference TRBV28 and TRBJ2-5 gives the full variable domain: DVKVTQSSRYLVKRTGEKVFLECVQDMDHENMFWYRQDPGLGLRLIYFSYDVKMKEKGDIPEGYSVSREKKERFSLILESASTNQTSMYLCASSSPETGGETQYFGPGTRLLVL.

This rearrangement joins TRBV6-2 or TRBV6-3 to TRBJ2-7; no clear D gene. V was pared by 6 bases and J by 3 bases, with 21 bases between. The CDR3 consists of 16 residues. CDR1 is MNHEY and CDR2 is SVGEGT in the germline V gene. The CDR3 bases are TGTGCCAGCAGCCCGGGCAGCACAAGGTCGGGCTACGAGCAGTACTTC. Amino acids: CASSPGSTRSGYEQYF.

The chain joins TRBV28 to TRBJ2-5; D could derive from TRBD1 or TRBD2 (6 bases each). The germline V gene encodes CDR1 MDHEN and CDR2 SYDVKM. V lost 6 bases and J 2 bases, leaving 10 bases between the germline ends. The CDR3 is made up of 13 amino acids. The CDR3 DNA is TGTGCCAGCAGGGCGGGACATCAAGAGACCCAGTACTTC. This encodes CASRAGHQETQYF.

The V gene is TRBV3-1, the J gene TRBJ1-5; 7 bases map to TRBD1. The CDR3 has 14 residues. V lost 4 bases, J lost 7 bases, and 7 bases stayed unmatched. The V gene's germline CDR1 is LGHDT and CDR2 YNNKEL (reference sequence). CDR3 in DNA: TGTGCCAGCAGCCGACAGGGTTTCGAGCAGCCCCAGCATTTT. Protein: CASSRQGFEQPQHF.

The sample holds a few counts of this clonotype. The V and J genes are TRBV5-1 and TRBJ2-5, with D maybe TRBD1 (5 bases). The ends were cut back, 6 bases at V and 2 bases at J, with 14 bases in the middle. Germline CDR1 is SGHRS and CDR2 is YFSETQ. This CDR3 spans 14 amino acids. The CDR3 here is CASIAGNAQETQYF. The CDR3 coding sequence is TGCGCCAGCATCGCAGGGAACGCACAAGAGACCCAGTACTTC.